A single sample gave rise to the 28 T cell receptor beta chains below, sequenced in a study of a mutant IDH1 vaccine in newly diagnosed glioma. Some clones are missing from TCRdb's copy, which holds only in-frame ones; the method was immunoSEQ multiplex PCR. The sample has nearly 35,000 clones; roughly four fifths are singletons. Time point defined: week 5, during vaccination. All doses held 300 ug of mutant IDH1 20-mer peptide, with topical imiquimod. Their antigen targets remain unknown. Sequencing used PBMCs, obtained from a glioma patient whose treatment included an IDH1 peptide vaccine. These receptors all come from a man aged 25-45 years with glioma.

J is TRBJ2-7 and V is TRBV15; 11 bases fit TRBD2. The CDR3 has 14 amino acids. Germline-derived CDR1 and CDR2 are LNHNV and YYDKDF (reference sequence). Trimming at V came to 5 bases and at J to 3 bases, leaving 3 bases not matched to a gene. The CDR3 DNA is TGTGCCACCAGCGAAGGACTAGCGGGCTACGAGCAGTACTTC. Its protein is CATSEGLAGYEQYF.

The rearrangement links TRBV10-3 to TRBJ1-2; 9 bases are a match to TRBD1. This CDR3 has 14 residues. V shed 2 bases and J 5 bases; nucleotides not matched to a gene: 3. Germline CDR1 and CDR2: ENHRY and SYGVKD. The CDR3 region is CAISEDRGGYGYTF. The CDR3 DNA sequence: TGTGCCATCAGTGAGGACAGGGGGGGGTATGGCTACACCTTC.

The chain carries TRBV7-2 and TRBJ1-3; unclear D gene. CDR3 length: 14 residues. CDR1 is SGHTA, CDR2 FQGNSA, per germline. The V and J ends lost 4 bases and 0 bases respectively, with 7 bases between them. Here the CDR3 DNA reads TGTGCCAGCAGCTCTACTTACTCTGGAAACACCATATATTTT. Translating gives CASSSTYSGNTIYF.

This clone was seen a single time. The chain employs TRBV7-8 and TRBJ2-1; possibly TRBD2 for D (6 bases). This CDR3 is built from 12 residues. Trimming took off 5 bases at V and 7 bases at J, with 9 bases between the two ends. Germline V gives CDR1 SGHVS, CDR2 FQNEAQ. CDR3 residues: CASSPGRNEQFF. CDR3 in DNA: TGTGCCAGCAGCCCGGGGAGGAATGAGCAGTTCTTC.

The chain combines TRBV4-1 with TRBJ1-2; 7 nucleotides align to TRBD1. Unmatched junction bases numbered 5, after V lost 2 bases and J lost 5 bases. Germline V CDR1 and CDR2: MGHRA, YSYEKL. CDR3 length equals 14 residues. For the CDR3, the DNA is TGCGCCAGCAGCCAACAGGGGGTTGGTTATGGCTACACCTTC. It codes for CASSQQGVGYGYTF.

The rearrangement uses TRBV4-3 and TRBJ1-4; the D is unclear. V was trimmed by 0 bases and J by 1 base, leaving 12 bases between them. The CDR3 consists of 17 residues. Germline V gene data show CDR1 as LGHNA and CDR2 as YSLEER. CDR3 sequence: CASSQDPGSLTNEKLFF. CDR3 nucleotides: TGCGCCAGCAGCCAAGATCCGGGCAGCCTAACTAATGAAAAACTGTTTTTT.

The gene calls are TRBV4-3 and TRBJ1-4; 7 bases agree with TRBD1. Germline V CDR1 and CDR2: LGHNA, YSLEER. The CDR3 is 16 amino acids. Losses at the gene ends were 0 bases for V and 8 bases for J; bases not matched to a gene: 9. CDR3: CASSQDLGTDVEKLFF. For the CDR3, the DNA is TGCGCCAGCAGCCAAGATCTCGGGACAGATGTAGAAAAACTGTTTTTT.

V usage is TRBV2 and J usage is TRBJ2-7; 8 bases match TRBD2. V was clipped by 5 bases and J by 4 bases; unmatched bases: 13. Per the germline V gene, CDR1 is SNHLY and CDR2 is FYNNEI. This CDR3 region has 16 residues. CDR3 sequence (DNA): TGTGCCAGCAGTTCTACAGCGGGAGTCGTCCGGTACGAGCAGTACTTC. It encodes CASSSTAGVVRYEQYF.

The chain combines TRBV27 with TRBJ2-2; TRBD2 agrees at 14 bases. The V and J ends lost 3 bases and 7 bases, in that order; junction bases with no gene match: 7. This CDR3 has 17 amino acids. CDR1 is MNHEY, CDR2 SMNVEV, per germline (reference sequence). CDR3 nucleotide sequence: TGTGCCAGCAGTTTCCTGACTAGCGGGGGGGCAAGCGGGGAGCTGTTTTTT. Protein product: CASSFLTSGGASGELFF.

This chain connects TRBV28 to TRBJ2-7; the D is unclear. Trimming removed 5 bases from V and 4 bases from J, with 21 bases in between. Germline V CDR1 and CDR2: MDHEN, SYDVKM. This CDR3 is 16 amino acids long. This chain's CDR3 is CASSPSDDGYGYEQYF. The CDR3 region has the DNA TGTGCCAGCAGTCCCTCGGACGACGGCTATGGGTACGAGCAGTACTTC.

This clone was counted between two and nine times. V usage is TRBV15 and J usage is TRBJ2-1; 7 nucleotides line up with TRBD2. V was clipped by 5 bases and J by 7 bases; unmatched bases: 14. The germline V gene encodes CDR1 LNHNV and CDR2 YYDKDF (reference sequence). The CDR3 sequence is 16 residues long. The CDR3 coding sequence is TGTGCCACCAGCCGCAGGCCCGGGACTAAACGGAATGAGCAGTTCTTC. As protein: CATSRRPGTKRNEQFF. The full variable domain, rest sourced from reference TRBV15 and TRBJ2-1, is DAMVIQNPRYQVTQFGKPVTLSCSQTLNHNVMYWYQQKSSQAPKLLFHYYDKDFNNEADTPDNFQSRRPNTSFCFLDIRSPGLGDTAMYLCATSRRPGTKRNEQFFGPGTRLTVL.

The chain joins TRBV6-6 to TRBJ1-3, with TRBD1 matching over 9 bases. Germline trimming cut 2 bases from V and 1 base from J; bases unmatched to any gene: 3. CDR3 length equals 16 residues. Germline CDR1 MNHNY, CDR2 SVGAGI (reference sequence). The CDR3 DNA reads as TGTGCCAGCAGTTACGGACAGGGGAGTTCTGGAAACACCATATATTTT. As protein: CASSYGQGSSGNTIYF.

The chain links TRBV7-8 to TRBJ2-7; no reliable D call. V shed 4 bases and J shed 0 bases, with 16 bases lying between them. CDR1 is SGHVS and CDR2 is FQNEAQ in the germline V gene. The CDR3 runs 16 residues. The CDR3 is CASSSFPGLSSYEQYF. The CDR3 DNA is TGTGCCAGCAGCTCTTTCCCCGGTCTTAGCTCCTACGAGCAGTACTTC.

The DNA of the CDR3 is TGCGCCAGCAGCCACTTTCGGGGTTCTAGGACTAATGAAAAACTGTTTTTT. Translating gives CASSHFRGSRTNEKLFF. The V call is TRBV4-1, the J call TRBJ1-4; D remains unclear. The V and J ends lost 3 bases and 2 bases respectively, with 16 bases between them. The CDR3 extends over 17 amino acids. Germline CDR1 and CDR2: MGHRA and YSYEKL.

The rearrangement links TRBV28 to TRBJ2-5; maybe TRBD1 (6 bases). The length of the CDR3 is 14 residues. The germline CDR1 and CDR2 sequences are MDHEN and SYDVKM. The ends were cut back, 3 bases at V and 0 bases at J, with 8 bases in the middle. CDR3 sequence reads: CASSFPGDQETQYF. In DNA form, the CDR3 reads TGTGCCAGCAGTTTCCCAGGGGACCAAGAGACCCAGTACTTC.

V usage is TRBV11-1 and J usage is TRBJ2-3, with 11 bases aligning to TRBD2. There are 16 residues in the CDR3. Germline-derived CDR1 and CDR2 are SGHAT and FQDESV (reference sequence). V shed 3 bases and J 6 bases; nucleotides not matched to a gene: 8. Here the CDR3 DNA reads TGTGCCAGCAGCTTTGGTAGCGGGGGGGCCTCTGATACGCAGTATTTT. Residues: CASSFGSGGASDTQYF.

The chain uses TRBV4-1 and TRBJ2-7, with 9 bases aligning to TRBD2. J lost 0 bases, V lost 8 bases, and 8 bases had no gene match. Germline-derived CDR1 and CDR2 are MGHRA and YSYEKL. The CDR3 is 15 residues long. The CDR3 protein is CASAILAGSSYEQYF. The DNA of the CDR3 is TGCGCCAGCGCTATACTAGCGGGCAGCTCCTACGAGCAGTACTTC.

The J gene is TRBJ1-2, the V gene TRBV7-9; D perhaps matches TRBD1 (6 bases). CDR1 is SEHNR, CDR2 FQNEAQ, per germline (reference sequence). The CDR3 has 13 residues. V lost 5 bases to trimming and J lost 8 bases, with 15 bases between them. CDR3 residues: CASSPGTSGGYTF. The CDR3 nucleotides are TGTGCCAGCAGCCCCGGGACATCAGGGGGCTACACCTTC.

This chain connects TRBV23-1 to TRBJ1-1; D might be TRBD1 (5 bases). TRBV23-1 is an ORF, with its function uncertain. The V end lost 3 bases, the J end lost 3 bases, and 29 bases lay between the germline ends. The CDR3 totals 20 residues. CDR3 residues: CASSHLPPRAEGKGYTEAFF. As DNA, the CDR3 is TGCGCCAGCAGTCATCTACCCCCCCGGGCCGAAGGGAAGGGGTACACTGAAGCTTTCTTT.

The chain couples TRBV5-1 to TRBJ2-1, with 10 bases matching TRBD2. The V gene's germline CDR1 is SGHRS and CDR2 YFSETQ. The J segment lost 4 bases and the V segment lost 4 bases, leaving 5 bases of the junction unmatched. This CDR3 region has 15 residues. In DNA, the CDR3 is TGCGCCAGCAGCCCGGGACTAGCGCGATACAATGAGCAGTTCTTC. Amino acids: CASSPGLARYNEQFF.

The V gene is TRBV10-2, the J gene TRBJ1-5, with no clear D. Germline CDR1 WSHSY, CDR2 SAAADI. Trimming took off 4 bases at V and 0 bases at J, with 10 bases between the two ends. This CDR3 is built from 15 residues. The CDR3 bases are TGCGCCAGCAGTGGAACGACGGATAGCAATCAGCCCCAGCATTTT. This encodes CASSGTTDSNQPQHF.

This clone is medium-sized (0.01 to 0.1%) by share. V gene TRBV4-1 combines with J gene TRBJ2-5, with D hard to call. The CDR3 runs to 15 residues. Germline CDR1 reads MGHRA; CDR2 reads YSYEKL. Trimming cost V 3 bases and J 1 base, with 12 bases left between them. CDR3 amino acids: CASSQNGRSQETQYF. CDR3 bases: TGCGCCAGCAGCCAGAATGGACGGAGCCAAGAGACCCAGTACTTC.

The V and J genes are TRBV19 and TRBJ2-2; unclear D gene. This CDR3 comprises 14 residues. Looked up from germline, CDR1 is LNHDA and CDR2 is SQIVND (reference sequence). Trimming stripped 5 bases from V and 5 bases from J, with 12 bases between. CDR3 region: CASSGQLRTGELFF. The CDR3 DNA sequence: TGTGCCAGTAGTGGGCAGCTTCGAACCGGGGAGCTGTTTTTT. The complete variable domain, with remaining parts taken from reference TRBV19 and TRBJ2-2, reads DGGITQSPKYLFRKEGQNVTLSCEQNLNHDAMYWYRQDPGQGLRLIYYSQIVNDFQKGDIAEGYSVSREKKESFPLTVTSAQKNPTAFYLCASSGQLRTGELFFGEGSRLTVL.

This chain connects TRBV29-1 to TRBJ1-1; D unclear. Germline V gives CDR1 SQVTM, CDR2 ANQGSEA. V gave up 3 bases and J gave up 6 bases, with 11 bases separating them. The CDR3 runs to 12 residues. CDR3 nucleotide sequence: TGCAGCGTTGAGGCAGGATCGGCTGAAGCTTTCTTT. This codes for CSVEAGSAEAFF.

CDR3 protein: CASSRDTEETQYF. In DNA form, the CDR3 reads TGTGCCAGCAGTCGGGACACCGAAGAGACCCAGTACTTC. The rearrangement links TRBV6-5 to TRBJ2-5; possibly TRBD1 for D (6 bases). Germline V gene sequence: CDR1 MNHEY, CDR2 SVGAGI. The CDR3 consists of 13 residues. The V gene lost 5 bases and the J gene lost 3 bases, with 10 bases spanning the gap.

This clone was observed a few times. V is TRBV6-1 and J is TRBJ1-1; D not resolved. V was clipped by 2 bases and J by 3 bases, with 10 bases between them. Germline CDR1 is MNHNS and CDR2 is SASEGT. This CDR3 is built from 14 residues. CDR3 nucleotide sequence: TGTGCCAGCAGTGAAAGGCCGACTTACACTGAAGCTTTCTTT. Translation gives CASSERPTYTEAFF.

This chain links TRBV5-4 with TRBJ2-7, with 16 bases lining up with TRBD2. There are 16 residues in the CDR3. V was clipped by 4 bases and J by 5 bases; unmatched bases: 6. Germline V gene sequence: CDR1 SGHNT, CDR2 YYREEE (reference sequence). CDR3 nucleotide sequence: TGTGCCAGCAGCACAAGGGGACTAGCGGGGGGGGACGAGCAGTACTTC. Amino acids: CASSTRGLAGGDEQYF.

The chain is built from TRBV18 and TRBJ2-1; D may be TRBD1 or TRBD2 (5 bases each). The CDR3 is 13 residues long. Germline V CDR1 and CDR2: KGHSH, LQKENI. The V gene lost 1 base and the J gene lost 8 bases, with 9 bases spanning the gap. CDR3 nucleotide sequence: TGTGCCAGCTCACCACTGGGGGAAGATGAGCAGTTCTTC. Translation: CASSPLGEDEQFF.